These 28 T cell receptor beta chains originate from one sample sequenced in a study of CD8 T cells in Susac syndrome. After extraction with the RNeasy kit, roughly 0.45 to 1 ug of the RNA was reverse transcribed using random hexamers. One entry per CDR3 protein, called by TCRdb with MiXCR from the immunoSEQ multiplex PCR reads. The repertoire includes about 200,000 distinct CDR3 sequences, 85% to 95% of them detected once, and approximately 0.094% sits in the top ten. What was sequenced was CD4+ T cells from PBMCs. All receptors derive from a human donor in good health.

The V and J genes are TRBV30 and TRBJ2-2, with TRBD2 matching over 7 bases. Germline CDR1 and CDR2: GTSNPN and SVGIG (reference sequence). This CDR3 has 13 residues. The junction had 1 base not matched to a gene; V was cut back by 0 bases and J by 6 bases. The DNA for the CDR3 is TGTGCCTGGAGTGTACTAGCGTCCGGGGAGCTGTTTTTT. Translating gives CAWSVLASGELFF.

The V call is TRBV6-6, the J call TRBJ1-4; D gene uncertain. The germline CDR1 and CDR2 sequences are MNHNY and SVGAGI (reference sequence). The V end lost 0 bases, the J end lost 13 bases, and 12 bases lay between the germline ends. The CDR3 consists of 13 residues. Here the CDR3 DNA reads TGTGCCAGCAGTTACTCGGAAGGCCGGGTACTGTTTTTT. It encodes CASSYSEGRVLFF.

This chain links TRBV4-1 with TRBJ1-2, with D unclear. Trimming took 1 base from V and 3 from J, leaving 12 bases between them. Looked up from germline, CDR1 is MGHRA and CDR2 is YSYEKL. The CDR3 totals 15 residues. CDR3 region: CASSQAQTTDYGYTF. The CDR3 DNA sequence: TGCGCCAGCAGCCAAGCACAGACAACCGACTATGGCTACACCTTC.

The gene calls are TRBV18 and TRBJ2-3, with D hard to call. Germline values: CDR1 KGHSH, CDR2 LQKENI. With 0 bases removed from V and 1 base from J, the gap between germline ends came to 8 bases. The CDR3 spans 15 residues. The CDR3 reads CASSPPATGTDTQYF. In nucleotides, the CDR3 is TGTGCCAGCTCACCACCGGCAACAGGCACAGATACGCAGTATTTT.

The chain is built from TRBV20-1 and TRBJ2-1; D uncertain. Trimming cost V 6 bases and J 8 bases, with 11 bases left between them. Germline V gene sequence: CDR1 DFQATT, CDR2 SNEGSKA (reference sequence). The CDR3 spans 11 residues. Here the CDR3 reads CSAIAWDEQFF. CDR3 DNA: TGCAGTGCCATTGCATGGGATGAGCAGTTCTTC.

The CDR3 nucleotides are TGTGCCAGCAGTTCGGATCGGGACAGGGGACAAGAGACCCAGTACTTC. Protein sequence: CASSSDRDRGQETQYF. V and J are TRBV28 and TRBJ2-5; TRBD1 matches at 10 bases. The CDR3 runs to 16 residues. After removal of 4 bases from V and 2 bases from J, the junction contained 7 bases not matched to a gene. Germline CDR1 reads MDHEN; CDR2 reads SYDVKM. Full variable domain (remainder filled in from reference TRBV28 and TRBJ2-5): DVKVTQSSRYLVKRTGEKVFLECVQDMDHENMFWYRQDPGLGLRLIYFSYDVKMKEKGDIPEGYSVSREKKERFSLILESASTNQTSMYLCASSSDRDRGQETQYFGPGTRLLVL.

CDR3 bases: TGTGCCAGCAGTTCCAAAAGGACTAGCGGGCCTGAAGAGACCCAGTACTTC. Its protein product is CASSSKRTSGPEETQYF. V and J are TRBV28 and TRBJ2-5; TRBD2 aligns across 11 bases. The CDR3 consists of 17 residues. Unmatched junction bases numbered 10, after V lost 4 bases and J lost 3 bases. CDR1 and CDR2 (germline): MDHEN, SYDVKM. The entire variable domain, with the rest obtained from reference TRBV28 and TRBJ2-5, is as follows: DVKVTQSSRYLVKRTGEKVFLECVQDMDHENMFWYRQDPGLGLRLIYFSYDVKMKEKGDIPEGYSVSREKKERFSLILESASTNQTSMYLCASSSKRTSGPEETQYFGPGTRLLVL.

The chain couples TRBV12-3 or TRBV12-4 to TRBJ2-7; the match to TRBD2 covers 7 bases. The CDR3 extends over 14 amino acids. Losses at the gene ends were 3 bases for V and 5 bases for J; bases not matched to a gene: 7. The CDR3 sequence: CASSFGGGKNEQYF. CDR3 coding DNA: TGTGCCAGCAGTTTCGGCGGGGGAAAGAACGAGCAGTACTTC.

This sequence joins TRBV4-1 and TRBJ2-2; D gene uncertain. Trimming cost V 7 bases and J 1 base, with 10 bases left between them. From germline, CDR1 is MGHRA and CDR2 YSYEKL. CDR3 length equals 14 residues. The CDR3 sequence: CASTWTENTGELFF. CDR3 nucleotide sequence: TGCGCCAGCACCTGGACCGAGAACACCGGGGAGCTGTTTTTT.

In DNA, the CDR3 is TGTGCCAGCAGTTTGGCGGCCAAAAACATTCAGTACTTC. It codes for CASSLAAKNIQYF. The V and J genes are TRBV12-3 or TRBV12-4 and TRBJ2-4; D is undetermined. V lost 3 bases and J 1 base, leaving 4 bases between the germline ends. This CDR3 contains 13 residues.

The chain joins TRBV29-1 to TRBJ2-7; 8 nucleotides match TRBD1. V was clipped by 2 bases and J by 7 bases; unmatched bases: 10. Looked up from germline, CDR1 is SQVTM and CDR2 is ANQGSEA. This CDR3 region has 14 residues. For the CDR3, the DNA is TGCAGCGTTGAAAGGGGCAGGGGGCTAGAAGAGCAGTACTTC. As protein: CSVERGRGLEEQYF.

The rearrangement joins TRBV30 to TRBJ2-5; unclear D gene. Trimming took 3 bases from V and 0 from J, leaving 5 bases between them. The CDR3 consists of 12 residues. In germline, CDR1 is GTSNPN, CDR2 SVGIG (reference sequence). CDR3 bases: TGTGCCTGGAGGGGGAACCAAGAGACCCAGTACTTC. It yields the protein CAWRGNQETQYF.

The rearrangement joins TRBV7-9 to TRBJ1-4; maybe TRBD1 (5 bases). The CDR3 is 13 residues long. V was clipped by 3 bases and J by 7 bases, with 9 bases between them. Germline lookup yields CDR1 SEHNR and CDR2 FQNEAQ (reference sequence). CDR3 loop: CASSFGTFEKLFF. The CDR3 nucleotides read TGTGCCAGCAGCTTTGGGACGTTTGAAAAACTGTTTTTT.

The V and J genes are TRBV20-1 and TRBJ1-5, with a possible D match to TRBD1 (6 bases). Germline assignment: CDR1 DFQATT and CDR2 SNEGSKA (reference sequence). The CDR3 has 14 amino acids. The V gene lost 2 bases and the J gene lost 3 bases, with 11 bases spanning the gap. The CDR3 protein is CSARRGHNNQPQHF. The CDR3 DNA follows: TGCAGTGCTAGACGGGGACATAACAATCAGCCCCAGCATTTT.

This chain joins TRBV7-9 and TRBJ2-2; unclear D gene. V was trimmed by 6 bases and J by 3 bases, leaving 8 bases between them. The CDR3 spans 13 residues. Germline lookup yields CDR1 SEHNR and CDR2 FQNEAQ (reference sequence). CDR3 region: CASSSGYTGELFF. In DNA, the CDR3 is TGTGCCAGCAGTTCCGGGTACACCGGGGAGCTGTTTTTT.

The J gene is TRBJ1-1, the V gene TRBV20-1, with 7 bases fitting TRBD1. Trimming cost V 5 bases and J 3 bases; bases outside gene matches: 12. The CDR3 consists of 15 residues. Germline V CDR1 and CDR2: DFQATT, SNEGSKA (reference sequence). The CDR3 loop reads CSAPRGSGTDTEAFF. The CDR3 bases are TGCAGTGCTCCAAGAGGGTCCGGGACAGACACTGAAGCTTTCTTT.

This sequence joins TRBV9 and TRBJ2-1; D gene uncertain. This CDR3 comprises 14 residues. CDR1 SGDLS and CDR2 YYNGEE come from the germline V gene. V was pared by 3 bases and J by 6 bases, with 13 bases between. CDR3 in amino acids: CASSAVVSANEQFF. CDR3 nucleotide sequence: TGTGCCAGCAGCGCAGTAGTTTCGGCCAATGAGCAGTTCTTC.

This clonotype was seen a single time. The CDR3 loop reads CAWRSAGSTDTQYF. The CDR3 nucleotides are TGTGCCTGGAGGTCGGCGGGGTCGACAGATACGCAGTATTTT. The chain uses TRBV30 and TRBJ2-3, with D maybe TRBD2 (6 bases). From germline, CDR1 is GTSNPN and CDR2 SVGIG (reference sequence). V gave up 3 bases and J gave up 3 bases, with 13 bases separating them. This CDR3 comprises 14 residues.

The gene calls are TRBV12-3 or TRBV12-4 and TRBJ1-2; 9 bases line up with TRBD1. The CDR3 has 14 residues. The ends lost 5 bases at V and 6 bases at J; junction bases unmatched: 7. Written as DNA, the CDR3 is TGTGCCAGCAGTAAAACGGGACAGGGAGATGGCTACACCTTC. Translation gives CASSKTGQGDGYTF.

The V call is TRBV30, the J call TRBJ1-5; a weak D match, TRBD1 (5 bases). V was cut by 1 base and J by 3 bases, with 13 bases left in between. Germline CDR1 GTSNPN, CDR2 SVGIG (reference sequence). This CDR3 is 15 amino acids long. The CDR3 DNA reads as TGTGCCTGGAGTGACCTCGGACATCACAATCAGCCCCAGCATTTT. This encodes CAWSDLGHHNQPQHF.

DNA for the CDR3: TGTGCCAGCAGCTCAATAACAGGGAATGAGCAGTTCTTC. It yields the protein CASSSITGNEQFF. The V gene is TRBV7-9, the J gene TRBJ2-1, with TRBD1 as a possible D gene (6 bases). Trimming took 4 bases from V and 7 from J, leaving 11 bases between them. Germline V lookup: CDR1 SEHNR, CDR2 FQNEAQ (reference sequence). There are 13 residues in the CDR3.

The gene calls are TRBV23-1 and TRBJ1-1, with a possible D match to TRBD1 (6 bases). TRBV23-1 is known as an ORF, though its function is uncertain. This CDR3 contains 16 residues. V was shortened by 0 bases and J by 3 bases, with 14 bases between the two germline ends. The CDR3 here is CASSQSSWGHDTEAFF. The CDR3 DNA reads as TGCGCCAGCAGTCAATCGAGTTGGGGGCATGACACTGAAGCTTTCTTT.

The genes are TRBV20-1 and TRBJ2-5; D is undetermined. Germline CDR1 reads DFQATT; CDR2 reads SNEGSKA (reference sequence). V was clipped by 0 bases and J by 4 bases, with 9 bases between them. This CDR3 comprises 13 residues. The CDR3 region has the DNA TGCAGTGCTAGAGATCCGTTGTCAGAGACCCAGTACTTC. It codes for CSARDPLSETQYF.

The chain recombines TRBV20-1 with TRBJ2-3; 8 positions agree with TRBD2. After removal of 3 bases from V and 8 bases from J, the junction contained 7 bases not matched to a gene. Germline CDR1 is DFQATT and CDR2 is SNEGSKA (reference sequence). The CDR3 is made up of 13 amino acids. The CDR3, as DNA: TGCAGTGCTAGCGGGAGGGCCATGGGTACGCAGTATTTT. Encoded protein: CSASGRAMGTQYF.

The V call is TRBV5-4, the J call TRBJ2-3; possible D gene TRBD1, 5 bases. CDR1 is SGHNT and CDR2 is YYREEE in the germline V gene (reference sequence). The CDR3 has 14 residues. The V and J ends lost 4 bases and 3 bases respectively, with 12 bases between them. The CDR3 DNA follows: TGTGCCAGCAGCCCGACAGATCCAACAGATACGCAGTATTTT. Translated, it gives CASSPTDPTDTQYF.

This rearrangement joins TRBV12-3 or TRBV12-4 to TRBJ2-2; D gene ambiguous. The CDR3 has 11 amino acids. Trimming pared 7 bases from V and 5 bases from J, leaving 5 bases between. For the CDR3, the DNA is TGTGCCAGCACCGTAACCGGGGAGCTGTTTTTT. Its translation is CASTVTGELFF.

The rearrangement joins TRBV2 to TRBJ2-3; perhaps TRBD2 as D (5 bases). V lost 7 bases and J lost 6, with 11 bases in between. The CDR3 has 12 residues. Germline CDR1 and CDR2: SNHLY and FYNNEI. The CDR3 DNA sequence: TGTGCCAGCATAGGAGGAGCGGATACGCAGTATTTT. Translation gives CASIGGADTQYF. Filled out from reference TRBV2 and TRBJ2-3, the complete variable domain reads EPEVTQTPSHQVTQMGQEVILRCVPISNHLYFYWYRQILGQKVEFLVSFYNNEISEKSEIFDDQFSVERPDGSNFTLKIRSTKLEDSAMYFCASIGGADTQYFGPGTRLTVL.

This chain uses TRBV9 with TRBJ1-6; D remains ambiguous. The germline gives CDR1 SGDLS, CDR2 YYNGEE. The CDR3 runs to 15 residues. V was shortened by 3 bases and J by 8 bases, with 15 bases between the two germline ends. In DNA, the CDR3 is TGTGCCAGCAGCGGAGACCCAACTGGGGATTCACCCCTCCACTTT. Amino acids: CASSGDPTGDSPLHF.